The entry below gives a single T cell receptor beta chain sequence along with its context. In its sample, this clonotype was seen many times. Its antigen is not yet known. There are no base qualities to consult, and no much larger clone falls within one base. The sample's treatment or condition label is to be understood as: live attenuated yellow fever vaccine strain. A standard Ficoll-Paque protocol was used to isolate PBMCs from peripheral blood. Dynabeads CD4 and CD8 positive selection kits were used to isolate CD4 and CD8 T-cell fractions. TriZol was used to extract RNA from bulk PBMCs, CD4 and CD8 fractions, and dextramer-positive and dextramer-negative fractions. This specimen belongs to a study of T cells after yellow fever vaccination (dated by TCRdb to between 2018 and 2021). With respect to the entire study: Libraries from fractions with low cell numbers were prepared with the SMART-Seq v4 Ultra Low Input RNA kit. To follow T-cell clones before and after both primary and booster YFV17D yellow fever vaccination, bulk TCR alpha and beta repertoires underwent longitudinal sequencing. Two healthy male donors made up the cohort, one aged 18 to 30 years and the other aged 30 to 40 years. Blood samples were taken at several timepoints before and after primary and secondary immunization, and bulk PBMC replicates and cell subsets were isolated.

What the authors observed across the whole study: After the booster, most clones that had expanded after primary vaccination were detected again (around 97% of CD4 and around 88% of CD8), suggesting broad maintenance of memory. A small share of clonotypes occurred in both CD4 and CD8 compartments, likely arising from convergent recombination. FACS-sorted repertoires could contain abundant contaminating clonotypes from the bulk population, so computational filtering was required. Only two donors were included in the study, so the extent to which the findings can be generalized is limited. The secondary T-cell response was weaker than the primary response but faster, peaking on day 5 instead of day 15.

Synthesis of TCR cDNA relied on 5'RACE template switching, a step that introduced a universal primer site along with unique molecular identifiers. Priming for cDNA synthesis came from both the TCR alpha and TCR beta constant segments. Library amplification involved two PCR steps, and the second step added sample barcodes and sequencing adapters. Libraries were sequenced on Illumina HiSeq 2500 (2x100 bp) or NovaSeq (2x150 bp). In the source study's methods: MIGEC handled demultiplexing of reads and collapsing into UMI consensus sequences, while MiXCR performed V(D)J alignment. Clonotypes responding to the vaccine were identified with edgeR on replicate PBMC samples, with the criteria of FDR below 0.01 and a log2 fold change above 5 up to day 15. Each bulk clonotype was labeled CD4 or CD8 based on which sequenced repertoire, CD4 or CD8, contained the clonotype at higher abundance. TCRdb trimmed public reads at Q25 via fastp, called clones via MiXCR and kept in-frame beta chains. Merged by CDR3 protein, the rows form single entries marked with the most common genes and DNA. It is TCRdb's table, rather than the study itself, that gives the V and J calls and clone size. Across this sample there are under 150,000 distinct CDR3 sequences, with 7.7% seen only once. The leading ten clones occupy roughly 0.73% of the sample.

The CDR3 measures 11 amino acids from cysteine to phenylalanine. The CDR3 DNA has 33 bases and is translated from base 1. Based on the germline V gene, the CDR1 and CDR2 sequences are ENHRY and SYGVKD. V drops 8 bases and J drops 2 bases, leaving 6 bases in between. This specimen consisted of CD4+ T cells sorted from PBMCs, obtained 5 days after the yellow fever booster vaccination. This sequence uses TRBV10-3 and TRBJ1-1; the D gene cannot be resolved reliably. The TCR was taken from a man aged 25 to 40 who received the YFV17D yellow fever vaccine. In nucleotides, the sequence is TGTGCCATCGGTATAAACACTGAAGCTTTCTTT. Its protein reads: CAIGINTEAFF.